The rows below give T cell receptor beta chains drawn from one sample of a study of T cell responses to AZD1222 COVID-19 vaccine. Sequenced by immunoSEQ multiplex PCR; TCRdb stores in-frame clones only, minus some. The table includes around 95,000 clones, about 87% detected once. The specimen comprised peripheral blood, sampled on day 0 of AZD1222 vaccination. The receptors were sampled from an adult in good health. CDR3s include the opening cysteine and the closing phenylalanine or tryptophan. D genes are given only for firm matches. Size is stated for part of the rows, as once, few or many counts, or as a class when the clone is expanded.

D	size	J	V	CDR3	DNA
TRBD2	.	TRBJ2-5	TRBV7-2	CASSSRLAGVAETQYF	TGTGCCAGCAGCTCTCGACTAGCGGGAGTGGCCGAGACCCAGTACTTC
TRBD1	.	TRBJ1-4	TRBV13	CASSQTGQGDYEKLFF	TGTGCCAGCAGCCAGACCGGACAGGGGGACTATGAAAAACTGTTTTTT
.	.	TRBJ2-1	TRBV3-1/TRBV3-2	CASSYGPTYNEQFF	TGTGCCAGCAGCTACGGACCGACGTACAATGAGCAGTTCTTC
.	.	TRBJ2-7	TRBV25-1	CASLSAHEQYF	TGTGCCAGCCTAAGTGCCCACGAGCAGTACTTC
.	.	TRBJ2-1	TRBV2	CASSPTPADPYNEQFF	TGTGCCAGCAGTCCAACGCCAGCGGACCCCTACAATGAGCAGTTCTTC
.	.	TRBJ1-1	TRBV5-1	CASSLAGEQGMNTEAFF	TGCGCCAGCAGCTTGGCTGGGGAACAGGGTATGAACACTGAAGCTTTCTTT
.	.	TRBJ2-1	TRBV5-1	CASSFPVSDEQFF	TGCGCCAGCAGCTTCCCCGTATCTGATGAGCAGTTCTTC
TRBD2	.	TRBJ2-7	TRBV9	CASSVNSGSGYEQYF	TGTGCCAGCAGTGTAAATAGCGGGAGTGGGTACGAGCAGTACTTC
.	.	TRBJ2-2	TRBV7-9	CASRFTTGELFF	TGTGCCAGCAGGTTTACGACCGGGGAGCTGTTTTTT
.	.	TRBJ2-5	TRBV2	CASSKSGLQETQYF	TGTGCCAGCAGTAAATCGGGACTTCAAGAGACCCAGTACTTC
TRBD1	.	TRBJ1-1	TRBV5-5	CASSNRDRIPRAYF	TGTGCCAGCAGCAACCGGGACAGGATCCCTCGGGCCTACTTT
.	.	TRBJ1-1	TRBV7-9	CASGVNTEAFF	TGTGCCAGCGGGGTGAACACTGAAGCTTTCTTT
TRBD1	.	TRBJ1-2	TRBV5-1	CASSLSGTAHGYTF	TGCGCCAGCAGCTTGAGTGGGACAGCCCATGGCTACACCTTC
.	.	TRBJ1-1	TRBV28	CASSTARGYRNTEAFF	TGTGCCAGCAGTACAGCCCGCGGGTACCGGAACACTGAAGCTTTCTTT
TRBD2	.	TRBJ2-3	TRBV9	CASSSIAGSTDTQYF	TGTGCCAGCAGCTCGATAGCGGGGAGCACAGATACGCAGTATTTT
.	.	TRBJ2-2	TRBV19	CASSMTNTGELFF	TGTGCCAGTAGTATGACGAACACCGGGGAGCTGTTTTTT
TRBD1	.	TRBJ2-2	TRBV13	CASSLGRGLTGELFF	TGTGCCAGCAGCTTAGGAAGGGGGCTCACCGGGGAGCTGTTTTTT
.	.	TRBJ2-1	TRBV11-2	CASSLDPLDEQFF	TGTGCCAGCAGCTTAGATCCCCTCGATGAGCAGTTCTTC
TRBD1	.	TRBJ2-7	TRBV27	CASSPIVDRDSYEQYF	TGTGCCAGCAGTCCGATAGTGGACAGGGACTCCTACGAGCAGTACTTC
.	.	TRBJ1-3	TRBV9	CASSVGQYSGNTIYF	TGTGCCAGCAGCGTAGGACAGTACTCTGGAAACACCATATATTTT
TRBD2	once	TRBJ2-7	TRBV7-2	CASSSTSGPFYEQYF	TGTGCCAGCAGCTCCACTAGCGGGCCTTTTTACGAGCAGTACTTC
.	.	TRBJ1-1	TRBV4-2	CASSQGYNTEAFF	TGTGCCAGCAGCCAAGGCTACAACACTGAAGCTTTCTTT
.	.	TRBJ2-7	TRBV9	CASSVDPNSYEQYF	TGTGCCAGCAGCGTAGATCCTAACTCCTACGAGCAGTACTTC
TRBD1	.	TRBJ1-5	TRBV4-1	CASSQGLPGQGNQPQHF	TGCGCCAGCAGCCAGGGACTACCGGGACAGGGCAATCAGCCCCAGCATTTT
.	.	TRBJ1-5	TRBV28	CASSYVRNQPQHF	TGTGCCAGCAGTTATGTTCGGAATCAGCCCCAGCATTTT
.	.	TRBJ1-5	TRBV7-2	CASSLGDISNQPQHF	TGTGCCAGCAGCTTAGGGGACATCAGCAATCAGCCCCAGCATTTT
.	.	TRBJ1-2	TRBV7-8	CASSLEARLDYGYTF	TGTGCCAGCAGCTTAGAGGCCAGGTTGGACTATGGCTACACCTTC
.	.	TRBJ1-5	TRBV6-5	CASSPYPNQPQHF	TGTGCCAGCAGCCCCTATCCCAATCAGCCCCAGCATTTT
TRBD2	.	TRBJ2-7	TRBV10-3	CAISERGILAGGTSYEQYF	TGTGCCATCAGTGAGAGGGGGATCCTGGCGGGAGGGACCTCCTACGAGCAGTACTTC
.	.	TRBJ1-5	TRBV2	CASSEKSQGNQPQHF	TGTGCCAGCAGTGAAAAATCCCAAGGCAATCAGCCCCAGCATTTT
TRBD1	.	TRBJ1-2	TRBV9	CASSVSGTGISYGYTF	TGTGCCAGCAGCGTATCTGGGACAGGGATCTCCTATGGCTACACCTTC
.	.	TRBJ2-1	TRBV19	CASSMSQGLYNEQFF	TGTGCCAGTAGTATGTCTCAGGGGTTGTATAATGAGCAGTTCTTC